There are a few counts of the clone carrying this T cell receptor beta chain. This sample is part of a study of T-cell memory formation after mild COVID-19. MiXCR, run by TCRdb on the 5' RACE reads, gives a single entry per CDR3 protein. The sample shows 250,000 to 300,000 distinct CDR3 sequences, 8% to 9% of them seen only once. The receptor comes from a man aged 18 to 30 who had mild COVID-19 (a few samples of this study predate the infection). Cell type and time point are not known. The sample consisted of PBMCs or a T cell subset sorted from them (not recorded which).

CDR3 amino acids: CASSYSPQGGEDPPLHF. The CDR3 DNA reads as TGTGCCAGCAGTTACTCGCCACAGGGCGGAGAAGATCCACCCCTCCACTTT. The gene calls are TRBV6-5 and TRBJ1-6, with D perhaps matching TRBD1 (6 bases). This CDR3 is 17 amino acids long. V shed 0 bases and J shed 11 bases, with 20 bases lying between them. Germline CDR1 reads MNHEY; CDR2 reads SVGAGI.